This entry lists 11 T cell receptor beta chains sequenced from one sample in a study of CD8 T cells in ankylosing spondylitis. Points from the study as a whole: A motif in TCR beta, a set of under ten highly homologous variants, appeared characteristic of ankylosing spondylitis blood.

One entry per CDR3 protein, called by TCRdb with MiXCR from the 5' RACE reads. The data show over 450,000 distinct CDR3 sequences, with roughly an eighth seen just once and about 6.8% held by the top ten. These receptors lack a known antigen. The sample taken for sequencing was blood, either unsorted or a sorted T cell fraction (not recorded which). These receptors came from a male donor with ankylosing spondylitis.

This clonotype was detected only a few times. The V gene is TRBV29-1, the J gene TRBJ1-1; 11 bases are a match to TRBD1. Trimming at V came to 4 bases and at J to 6 bases, leaving 7 bases not matched to a gene. The germline gives CDR1 SQVTM, CDR2 ANQGSEA. The CDR3 is 14 residues long. CDR3 nucleotide sequence: TGCAGCGTTGGGACAGGGGGCGCATCGGCTGAAGCTTTCTTT. Translated, it gives CSVGTGGASAEAFF.

The V and J genes are TRBV5-1 and TRBJ2-5; possibly TRBD2 for D (6 bases). CDR1 and CDR2 from the germline V gene are SGHRS and YFSETQ. The CDR3 sequence is 14 residues long. The V end was cut by 4 bases, the J end by 1 base, with 11 bases between. The CDR3 loop reads CASSVSSAQETQYF. The CDR3 DNA reads as TGCGCCAGCAGCGTTTCTAGCGCCCAAGAGACCCAGTACTTC. The full variable domain, in which reference TRBV5-1 and TRBJ2-5 provide the parts outside the CDR3, is KAGVTQTPRYLIKTRGQQVTLSCSPISGHRSVSWYQQTPGQGLQFLFEYFSETQRNKGNFPGRFSGRQFSNSRSEMNVSTLELGDSALYLCASSVSSAQETQYFGPGTRLLVL.

This chain connects TRBV19 to TRBJ2-1; TRBD2 agrees at 7 bases. This CDR3 contains 16 residues. V trimming: 2 bases; J trimming: 3 bases; junction bases outside the gene matches: 7. CDR1 and CDR2 from the germline V gene are LNHDA and SQIVND (reference sequence). CDR3 coding DNA: TGTGCCAGTAGTATAATTGGCGGGAGTGGCTACAATGAGCAGTTCTTC. As protein: CASSIIGGSGYNEQFF. Based on the CDR3 plus reference TRBV19 and TRBJ2-1, the full variable domain is DGGITQSPKYLFRKEGQNVTLSCEQNLNHDAMYWYRQDPGQGLRLIYYSQIVNDFQKGDIAEGYSVSREKKESFPLTVTSAQKNPTAFYLCASSIIGGSGYNEQFFGPGTRLTVL.

The rearrangement uses TRBV5-5 and TRBJ2-2; D possibly corresponds to TRBD1 (6 bases). The V end was cut by 5 bases, the J end by 1 base, with 12 bases between. Germline V gene lookup returns CDR1 SGHKS and CDR2 YYEKEE (reference sequence). The CDR3 contains 15 residues. The CDR3 DNA is TGTGCCAGCAGGGGTTACAGGGTGAACACCGGGGAGCTGTTTTTT. It yields the protein CASRGYRVNTGELFF.

The rearrangement joins TRBV20-1 to TRBJ1-1; a weak D match, TRBD1 (5 bases). There are 16 residues in the CDR3. The V end was cut by 3 bases, the J end by 3 bases, with 20 bases between. Per germline, CDR1 DFQATT and CDR2 SNEGSKA (reference sequence). In nucleotides, the CDR3 is TGCAGTGCTAGCCCACCCGGGACTCCTGTCGACACTGAAGCTTTCTTT. Protein sequence: CSASPPGTPVDTEAFF.

This clonotype was picked up a small number of times. Here the CDR3 reads CASRETVNYGYTF. The CDR3 DNA is TGTGCCAGCAGGGAGACAGTAAACTATGGCTACACCTTC. This chain connects TRBV5-5 to TRBJ1-2, with D possibly being TRBD1 (5 bases). From germline, CDR1 is SGHKS and CDR2 YYEKEE (reference sequence). Trimming shortened V by 5 bases and J by 2 bases, and 10 bases separated the two germline ends. The CDR3 has 13 amino acids.

This clonotype was counted only a few times. The chain's CDR3 is CASSPPLGNLETQYF. CDR3 bases: TGTGCCAGCAGCCCCCCCCTCGGGAACTTAGAGACCCAGTACTTC. The genes are TRBV5-4 and TRBJ2-5; D might be TRBD2 (5 bases). There are 15 residues in the CDR3. V lost 4 bases and J lost 4, with 17 bases in between. CDR1 and CDR2 from the germline V gene are SGHNT and YYREEE (reference sequence).

This clonotype has more than one count but fewer than ten. This rearrangement joins TRBV24-1 to TRBJ1-2, with D hard to call. The length of the CDR3 is 12 residues. The V end lost 6 bases, the J end lost 4 bases, and 8 bases lay between the germline ends. Germline assignment: CDR1 KGHDR and CDR2 SFDVKD. The CDR3 protein is CATSHPGYGYTF. The CDR3 DNA reads TGTGCCACCAGTCACCCGGGCTATGGCTACACCTTC.

V is TRBV12-3 or TRBV12-4 and J is TRBJ2-1; D assignment may be TRBD1 or TRBD2 (5 bases each). V lost 3 bases, J lost 7 bases, and 13 bases lay in between. The CDR3 runs to 14 residues. CDR3 DNA: TGTGCCAGCAGTTTCGGGACCGAGTTAAATGAGCAGTTCTTC. It yields the protein CASSFGTELNEQFF.

This chain links TRBV6-2 or TRBV6-3 with TRBJ2-3; the D is unclear. CDR1 and CDR2 from the germline V gene are MNHEY and SVGEGT. V lost 0 bases to trimming and J lost 4 bases, with 2 bases between them. This CDR3 is built from 12 residues. DNA of the CDR3: TGTGCCAGCAGTTACTCTTCAGATACGCAGTATTTT. As protein: CASSYSSDTQYF.

There are a few counts of this clonotype. The V gene is TRBV6-1, the J gene TRBJ2-7; D not resolved. Trimming took 1 base from V and 7 from J, leaving 14 bases between them. The V gene's germline CDR1 is MNHNS and CDR2 SASEGT. The CDR3 sequence is 14 residues long. The CDR3 DNA reads as TGTGCCAGCAGTGAAGTGGTAGAGGTGGGAGAGCAGTACTTC. Protein product: CASSEVVEVGEQYF.